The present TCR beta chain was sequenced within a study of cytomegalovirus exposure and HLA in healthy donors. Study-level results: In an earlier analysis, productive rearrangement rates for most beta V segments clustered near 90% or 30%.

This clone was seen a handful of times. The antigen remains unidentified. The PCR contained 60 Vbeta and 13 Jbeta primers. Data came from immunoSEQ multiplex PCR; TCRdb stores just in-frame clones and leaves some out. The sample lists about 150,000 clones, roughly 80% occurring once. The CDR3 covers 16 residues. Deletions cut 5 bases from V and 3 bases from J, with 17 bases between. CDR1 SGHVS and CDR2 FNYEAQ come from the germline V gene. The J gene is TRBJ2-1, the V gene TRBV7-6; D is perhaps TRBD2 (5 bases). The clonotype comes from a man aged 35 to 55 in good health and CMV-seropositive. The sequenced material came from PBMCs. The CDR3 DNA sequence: TGTGCCAGCAGCCTGGGGTCTTCCGGACTCTACAATGAGCAGTTCTTC. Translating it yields CASSLGSSGLYNEQFF.